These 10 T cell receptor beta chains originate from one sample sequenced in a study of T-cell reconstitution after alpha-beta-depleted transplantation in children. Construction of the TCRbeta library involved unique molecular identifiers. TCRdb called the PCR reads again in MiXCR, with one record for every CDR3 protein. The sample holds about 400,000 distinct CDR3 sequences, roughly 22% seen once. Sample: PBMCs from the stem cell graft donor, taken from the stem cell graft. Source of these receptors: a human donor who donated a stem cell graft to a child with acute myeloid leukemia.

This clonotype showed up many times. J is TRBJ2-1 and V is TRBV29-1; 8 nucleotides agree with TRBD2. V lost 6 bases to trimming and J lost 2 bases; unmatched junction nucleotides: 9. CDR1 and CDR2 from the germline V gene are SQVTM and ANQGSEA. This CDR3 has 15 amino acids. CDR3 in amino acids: CSVDGLALAYNEQFF. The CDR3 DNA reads TGCAGCGTGGATGGACTAGCTCTTGCCTACAATGAGCAGTTCTTC.

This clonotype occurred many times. The CDR3 nucleotides are TGTGCCAGCAGCTTAGGAGTACCCGCTACCGGGACTAGCGGGAAAGTATACTACAATGAGCAGTTCTTC. Its protein product is CASSLGVPATGTSGKVYYNEQFF. The V and J genes are TRBV7-2 and TRBJ2-1; 13 positions agree with TRBD2. Trimming took 1 base from V and 3 from J; bases not matched to a gene: 21. Per germline, CDR1 SGHTA and CDR2 FQGNSA. This CDR3 contains 23 residues.

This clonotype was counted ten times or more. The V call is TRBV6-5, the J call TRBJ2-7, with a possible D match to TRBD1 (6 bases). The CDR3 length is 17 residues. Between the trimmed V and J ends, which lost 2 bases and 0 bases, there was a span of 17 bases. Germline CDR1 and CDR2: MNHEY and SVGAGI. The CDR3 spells CASSYRPSFRGSYEQYF. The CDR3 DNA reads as TGTGCCAGCAGTTACCGCCCTTCCTTCAGGGGCTCCTACGAGCAGTACTTC.

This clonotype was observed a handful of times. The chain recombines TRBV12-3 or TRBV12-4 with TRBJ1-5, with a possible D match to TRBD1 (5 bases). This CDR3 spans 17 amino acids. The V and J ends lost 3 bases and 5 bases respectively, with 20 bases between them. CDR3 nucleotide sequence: TGTGCCAGCAGTTTCAAGGGGTCGTTTTTCTCGTATCAGCCCCAGCATTTT. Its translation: CASSFKGSFFSYQPQHF.

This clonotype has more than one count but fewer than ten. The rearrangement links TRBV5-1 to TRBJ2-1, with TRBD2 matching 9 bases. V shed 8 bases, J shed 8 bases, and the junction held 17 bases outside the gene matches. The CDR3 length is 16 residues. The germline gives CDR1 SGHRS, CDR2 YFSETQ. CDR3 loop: CARRRLAAQVADEQFF. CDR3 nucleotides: TGCGCCAGACGAAGACTAGCGGCGCAGGTTGCGGATGAGCAGTTCTTC.

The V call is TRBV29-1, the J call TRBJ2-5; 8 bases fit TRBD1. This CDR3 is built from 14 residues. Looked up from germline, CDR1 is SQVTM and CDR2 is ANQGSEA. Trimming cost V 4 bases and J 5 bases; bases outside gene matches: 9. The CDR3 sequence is CSVVKTGAWETQYF. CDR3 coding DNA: TGCAGCGTTGTGAAGACAGGGGCCTGGGAGACCCAGTACTTC.

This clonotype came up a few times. The CDR3 DNA follows: TGTGCCAGTAGTATACCGTGGGCAGCCCACTACGAGCAGTACTTC. It is translated as CASSIPWAAHYEQYF. The rearrangement joins TRBV19 to TRBJ2-7; D is uncertain. CDR1 LNHDA and CDR2 SQIVND come from the germline V gene (reference sequence). Trimming shortened V by 2 bases and J by 3 bases, and 14 bases separated the two germline ends. The CDR3 is 15 residues long.

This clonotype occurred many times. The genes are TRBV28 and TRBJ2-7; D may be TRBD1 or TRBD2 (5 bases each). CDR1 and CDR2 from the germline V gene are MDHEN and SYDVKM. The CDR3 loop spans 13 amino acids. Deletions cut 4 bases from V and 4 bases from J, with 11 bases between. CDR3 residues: CASSYRRLYEQYF. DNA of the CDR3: TGTGCCAGCAGTTACAGGCGACTATACGAGCAGTACTTC.

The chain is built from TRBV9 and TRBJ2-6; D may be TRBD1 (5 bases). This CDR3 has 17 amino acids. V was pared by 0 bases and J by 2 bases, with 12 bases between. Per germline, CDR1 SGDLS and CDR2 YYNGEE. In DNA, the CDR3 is TGTGCCAGCAGCGTAGCTAGGGGTCGTGCTGGGGCCAACGTCCTGACTTTC. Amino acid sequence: CASSVARGRAGANVLTF.

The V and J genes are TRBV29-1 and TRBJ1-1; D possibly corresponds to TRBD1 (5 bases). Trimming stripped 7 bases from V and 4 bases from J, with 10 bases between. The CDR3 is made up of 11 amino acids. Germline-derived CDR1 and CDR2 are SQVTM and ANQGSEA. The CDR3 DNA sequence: TGCAGCGCCGGGGGTTTCACTGAAGCTTTCTTT. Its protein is CSAGGFTEAFF.